Each of the 20 T cell receptor beta chains below was sequenced from the same sample in a study of cytomegalovirus exposure and HLA in healthy donors. The primer mix had 60 Vbeta and 13 Jbeta primers. The protocol was immunoSEQ multiplex PCR, while the TCRdb copy is restricted to in-frame clones and leaves out a portion. The profile covers some 200,000 clones, with roughly four fifths appearing a single time and approximately 6.5% taken by the ten largest. The source material was PBMCs. The receptors were sampled from a woman in her forties or fifties in good health and CMV-seropositive.

The chain carries TRBV5-8 and TRBJ2-1; unclear D gene. The CDR3 sequence is 11 residues long. Per the germline V gene, CDR1 is SGHTS and CDR2 is YDEGEE. V lost 2 bases and J lost 13, with 10 bases in between. The CDR3 coding sequence is TGTGCCAGCAGCTTCCCGGTAGTCCAGTTCTTC. Its translation is CASSFPVVQFF.

V usage is TRBV2 and J usage is TRBJ2-7; 11 bases are a match to TRBD1. Germline V CDR1 and CDR2: SNHLY, FYNNEI. The CDR3 sequence is 11 residues long. Unmatched junction bases numbered 7, after V lost 11 bases and J lost 10 bases. The CDR3, as DNA: TGTGCCGTAAGGACAGGGGGCTCCCAGTACTTC. Protein: CAVRTGGSQYF.

A single count supports this clone. The genes are TRBV7-9 and TRBJ1-6; 7 bases align to TRBD1. Germline CDR1 SEHNR, CDR2 FQNEAQ (reference sequence). V lost 4 bases, J lost 8 bases, and 8 bases stayed unmatched. CDR3 length equals 15 residues. The CDR3 DNA follows: TGTGCCAGCAGCTATTGGACAGGCTCCTATTCACCCCTCCACTTT. Translating gives CASSYWTGSYSPLHF.

The chain recombines TRBV28 with TRBJ1-1; D is ambiguous. CDR1 is MDHEN and CDR2 is SYDVKM in the germline V gene. The ends were cut back, 4 bases at V and 3 bases at J, with 9 bases in the middle. This CDR3 comprises 13 residues. For the CDR3, the DNA is TGTGCCAGCAGTTCCTCACAGTACACTGAAGCTTTCTTT. Translation gives CASSSSQYTEAFF.

The V and J genes are TRBV6-1 and TRBJ1-1; D perhaps matches TRBD1 (5 bases). V was clipped by 4 bases and J by 7 bases, with 19 bases between them. CDR3 length equals 15 residues. CDR1 and CDR2 (germline): MNHNS, SASEGT. The CDR3 nucleotides are TGTGCCAGCAGTGTTCGACGATGGGGGGGGAATGAAGCTTTCTTT. Translation: CASSVRRWGGNEAFF.

The V call is TRBV29-1, the J call TRBJ1-2; maybe TRBD1 (6 bases). This CDR3 contains 12 residues. V was shortened by 7 bases and J by 1 base, with 10 bases between the two germline ends. From germline, CDR1 is SQVTM and CDR2 ANQGSEA. The CDR3 DNA follows: TGCAGCGCTGTACAGGGTAACTATGGCTACACCTTC. Translated, it gives CSAVQGNYGYTF.

The V call is TRBV11-2, the J call TRBJ2-1, with TRBD2 as a possible D gene (5 bases). The ends were cut back, 0 bases at V and 5 bases at J, with 8 bases in the middle. The CDR3 has 14 residues. In germline, CDR1 is SGHAT, CDR2 FQNNGV. The CDR3 coding sequence is TGTGCCAGCAGCTTAGAGCTAGCAGACAATGAGCAGTTCTTC. Translated, it gives CASSLELADNEQFF.

This chain joins TRBV6-5 and TRBJ2-7; the D gene is possibly TRBD1 (6 bases). V was cut by 0 bases and J by 7 bases, with 10 bases left in between. Germline V CDR1 and CDR2: MNHEY, SVGAGI. This CDR3 is 13 amino acids long. CDR3 nucleotides: TGTGCCAGCAGTTACTCGGACAGCACAGAGCAGTACTTC. It translates to CASSYSDSTEQYF.

This chain connects TRBV5-1 to TRBJ2-3; D might be TRBD1 (5 bases). V shed 1 base and J shed 7 bases, with 13 bases lying between them. CDR1 and CDR2 (germline): SGHRS, YFSETQ. This CDR3 region has 14 residues. CDR3 protein: CASSLSRVMNTQYF. The CDR3 DNA follows: TGCGCCAGCAGCTTGTCCAGGGTCATGAATACGCAGTATTTT.

V usage is TRBV7-2 and J usage is TRBJ1-1; weak D call: TRBD1 (5 bases). The CDR3 spans 15 residues. Trimming removed 4 bases at V and 2 bases at J, with 14 bases between. The germline CDR1 and CDR2 sequences are SGHTA and FQGNSA. This CDR3 reads CASSSQGNTNTEAFF. As DNA, the CDR3 is TGTGCCAGCAGCTCTCAGGGTAATACAAACACTGAAGCTTTCTTT.

This sequence joins TRBV11-3 and TRBJ2-2; 9 nucleotides align to TRBD1. The germline CDR1 and CDR2 sequences are SGHNT and YENEEA. Losses at the gene ends were 5 bases for V and 7 bases for J; bases not matched to a gene: 11. CDR3 size: 16 residues. The CDR3 loop is CASSPGQGKLGGELFF. The CDR3 DNA reads TGTGCCAGCAGCCCAGGACAGGGGAAACTTGGCGGGGAGCTGTTTTTT. Using reference TRBV11-3 and TRBJ2-2 for the parts outside the CDR3, the full variable domain is EAGVVQSPRYKIIEKKQPVAFWCNPISGHNTLYWYLQNLGQGPELLIRYENEEAVDDSQLPKDRFSAERLKGVDSTLKIQPAELGDSAVYLCASSPGQGKLGGELFFGEGSRLTVL.

CDR3 residues: CASSPSAPRGYTF. The CDR3 DNA sequence: TGTGCCAGCTCTCCCTCGGCCCCGCGGGGCTACACCTTC. This rearrangement joins TRBV19 to TRBJ1-2; no clear D. From germline, CDR1 is LNHDA and CDR2 SQIVND (reference sequence). The CDR3 spans 13 residues. Trimming stripped 9 bases from V and 8 bases from J, with 19 bases between.

The chain couples TRBV5-4 to TRBJ2-5, with a possible D match to TRBD1 (5 bases). The CDR3 extends over 12 amino acids. CDR1 and CDR2 (germline): SGHNT, YYREEE (reference sequence). The V and J ends lost 2 bases and 5 bases respectively, with 7 bases between them. The CDR3 region is CASSLGAETQYF. The DNA for the CDR3 is TGTGCCAGCAGCTTAGGGGCTGAGACCCAGTACTTC.

V usage is TRBV7-9 and J usage is TRBJ2-5; D ambiguous. V shed 1 base and J shed 5 bases, with 8 bases lying between them. Germline V gene data show CDR1 as SEHNR and CDR2 as FQNEAQ (reference sequence). The CDR3 runs to 13 residues. CDR3: CASSLVGTETQYF. DNA of the CDR3: TGTGCCAGCAGCTTAGTCGGTACGGAGACCCAGTACTTC.

V and J are TRBV27 and TRBJ2-7, with D possibly being TRBD1 (6 bases). The germline CDR1 and CDR2 sequences are MNHEY and SMNVEV (reference sequence). This CDR3 comprises 16 residues. V was cut by 8 bases and J by 3 bases, with 23 bases left in between. The CDR3 spells CASGKTGTPIYYEQYF. CDR3 nucleotides: TGTGCCAGCGGGAAAACAGGGACGCCGATATACTACGAGCAGTACTTC.

This rearrangement joins TRBV27 to TRBJ2-6; D gene ambiguous. Looked up from germline, CDR1 is MNHEY and CDR2 is SMNVEV (reference sequence). V lost 8 bases, J lost 1 base, and 15 bases lay in between. The CDR3 consists of 16 residues. In DNA, the CDR3 is TGTGCCAGCCGGTTTCGCATTGATTCTGGGGCCAACGTCCTGACTTTC. Encoded protein: CASRFRIDSGANVLTF. Variable domain in full (rest from reference TRBV27 and TRBJ2-6): EAQVTQNPRYLITVTGKKLTVTCSQNMNHEYMSWYRQDPGLGLRQIYYSMNVEVTDKGDVPEGYKVSRKEKRNFPLILESPSPNQTSLYFCASRFRIDSGANVLTFGAGSRLTVL.

The chain uses TRBV6-5 and TRBJ1-4, with TRBD1 as a possible D gene (6 bases). The germline CDR1 and CDR2 sequences are MNHEY and SVGAGI. The CDR3 contains 13 residues. V lost 2 bases, J lost 14 bases, and 15 bases lay in between. The CDR3 reads CASSYEKTGSLFF. In DNA form, the CDR3 reads TGTGCCAGCAGTTACGAAAAGACAGGCAGCCTGTTTTTT.

The chain uses TRBV7-2 and TRBJ1-6; D is possibly TRBD1 (5 bases). Trimming removed 1 base at V and 7 bases at J, with 11 bases between. There are 15 residues in the CDR3. Germline V gene data show CDR1 as SGHTA and CDR2 as FQGNSA. The DNA of the CDR3 is TGTGCCAGCAGCTTAGAAGGGGTTGGGAATTCACCCCTCCACTTT. It encodes CASSLEGVGNSPLHF.

The genes are TRBV30 and TRBJ1-1; D uncertain. The CDR3 loop spans 12 amino acids. In germline, CDR1 is GTSNPN, CDR2 SVGIG (reference sequence). V was cut by 5 bases and J by 4 bases, with 11 bases left in between. The CDR3 DNA reads as TGTGCCTGGGGCCTTCCGGGCACTGAAGCTTTCTTT. Protein product: CAWGLPGTEAFF.

The V gene is TRBV5-1, the J gene TRBJ1-3; the D is unclear. V was shortened by 0 bases and J by 0 bases, with 10 bases between the two germline ends. The CDR3 spans 16 residues. Per germline, CDR1 SGHRS and CDR2 YFSETQ. The CDR3 nucleotides are TGCGCCAGCAGCTTGGTTGCGGGATACTCTGGAAACACCATATATTTT. Protein: CASSLVAGYSGNTIYF.